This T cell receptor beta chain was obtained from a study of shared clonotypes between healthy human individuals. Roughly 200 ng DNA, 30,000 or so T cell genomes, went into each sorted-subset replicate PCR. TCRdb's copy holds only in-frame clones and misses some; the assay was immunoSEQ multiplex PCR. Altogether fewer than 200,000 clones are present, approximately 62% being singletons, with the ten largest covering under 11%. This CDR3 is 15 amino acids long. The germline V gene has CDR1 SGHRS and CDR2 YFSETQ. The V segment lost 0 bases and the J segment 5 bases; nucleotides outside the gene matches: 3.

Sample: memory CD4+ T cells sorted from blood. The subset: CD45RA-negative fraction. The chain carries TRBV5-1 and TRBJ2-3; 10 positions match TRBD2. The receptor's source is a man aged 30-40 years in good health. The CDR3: CASSLGTSGGDTQYF. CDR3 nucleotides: TGCGCCAGCAGCTTGGGGACTAGCGGAGGAGATACGCAGTATTTT.